Following are 27 T cell receptor beta chains from one sample sequenced in a study of blood T cell repertoires in COVID-19. Clones were read by immunoSEQ multiplex PCR, and TCRdb kept only the in-frame ones, dropping some. The table includes under 65,000 clones, 90% detected once. The sequencing input was peripheral blood. These TCRs come from an elderly man with acute or convalescent COVID-19.

The J gene is TRBJ1-2, the V gene TRBV7-9; 7 bases match TRBD1. J lost 3 bases, V lost 1 base, and 2 bases had no gene match. Germline V gene lookup returns CDR1 SEHNR and CDR2 FQNEAQ (reference sequence). This CDR3 is built from 14 residues. The CDR3 coding sequence is TGTGCCAGCAGCTTAGGGCAGGGGGACTATGGCTACACCTTC. Translating it yields CASSLGQGDYGYTF. Looking up the rest from reference TRBV7-9 and TRBJ1-2 gives the full variable domain: DTGVSQNPRHKITKRGQNVTFRCDPISEHNRLYWYRQTLGQGPEFLTYFQNEAQLEKSRLLSDRFSAERPKGSFSTLEIQRTEQGDSAMYLCASSLGQGDYGYTFGSGTRLTVV.

This rearrangement joins TRBV10-3 to TRBJ1-2; no clear D gene. Deletions cut 3 bases from V and 5 bases from J, with 13 bases between. The CDR3 runs to 14 residues. Germline V gives CDR1 ENHRY, CDR2 SYGVKD. The CDR3 reads CAISDHLESYGYTF. In DNA, the CDR3 is TGTGCCATCAGTGACCATTTGGAGAGTTATGGCTACACCTTC.

The genes are TRBV7-2 and TRBJ2-5; no clear D gene. CDR1 is SGHTA and CDR2 is FQGNSA in the germline V gene. The V gene lost 5 bases and the J gene lost 5 bases, with 15 bases spanning the gap. The CDR3 totals 14 residues. This chain's CDR3 is CASSTRRVGETQYF. The CDR3 bases are TGTGCCAGCAGCACCCGACGGGTTGGGGAGACCCAGTACTTC.

This clone was observed a single time. CDR3 sequence reads: CATSDASGTGLSGELFF. Here the CDR3 DNA reads TGTGCCACCAGTGATGCCTCCGGGACAGGGCTTTCCGGGGAGCTGTTTTTT. The rearrangement joins TRBV24-1 to TRBJ2-2; TRBD1 matches 9 bases. The V segment lost 3 bases and the J segment 6 bases; nucleotides outside the gene matches: 10. The CDR3 totals 17 residues. From germline, CDR1 is KGHDR and CDR2 SFDVKD.

The CDR3 DNA reads as TGTGCCAGCAGCCCCGGGACAGTCCACGAGCAGTACTTC. It yields the protein CASSPGTVHEQYF. This chain joins TRBV7-2 and TRBJ2-7; TRBD1 matches 7 bases. Trimming at V came to 5 bases and at J to 5 bases, leaving 6 bases not matched to a gene. CDR3 size: 13 residues. CDR1 and CDR2 from the germline V gene are SGHTA and FQGNSA. Based on the CDR3 plus reference TRBV7-2 and TRBJ2-7, the full variable domain is GAGVSQSPSNKVTEKGKDVELRCDPISGHTALYWYRQSLGQGLEFLIYFQGNSAPDKSGLPSDRFSAERTGGSVSTLTIQRTQQEDSAVYLCASSPGTVHEQYFGPGTRLTVT.

The chain recombines TRBV5-1 with TRBJ2-2, with unresolved D. Germline V lookup: CDR1 SGHRS, CDR2 YFSETQ. Trimming cost V 0 bases and J 0 bases, with 12 bases left between them. The CDR3 consists of 17 residues. The CDR3 here is CASSLDTVQANTGELFF. The DNA for the CDR3 is TGCGCCAGCAGCTTGGATACAGTACAAGCGAACACCGGGGAGCTGTTTTTT.

CDR3 in amino acids: CASSQAGSAISAGNTIYF. The CDR3 region has the DNA TGTGCCAGCAGCCAAGCGGGGTCGGCCATATCGGCTGGAAACACCATATATTTT. The chain uses TRBV3-1 (or the pseudogene TRBV3-2) and TRBJ1-3; D remains ambiguous. The CDR3 covers 18 residues. The germline V and J ends were trimmed by 1 base and 2 bases, with 18 bases remaining between them. Germline CDR1 reads LGHDT; CDR2 reads YNNKEL (reference sequence).

This sequence joins TRBV18 and TRBJ1-4; TRBD1 aligns across 9 bases. Looked up from germline, CDR1 is KGHSH and CDR2 is LQKENI. V was pared by 3 bases and J by 8 bases, with 1 base of the junction left unmatched. The CDR3 runs 13 residues. The CDR3 sequence is CASSPGQGEKLFF. The CDR3 bases are TGTGCCAGCTCACCGGGACAGGGCGAAAAACTGTTTTTT.

This chain connects TRBV7-9 to TRBJ1-3; TRBD1 might be the D (5 bases). The CDR3 length is 15 residues. V gave up 5 bases and J gave up 4 bases, with 15 bases separating them. Looked up from germline, CDR1 is SEHNR and CDR2 is FQNEAQ (reference sequence). The CDR3 region has the DNA TGTGCCAGCAGCCCGAAGGTCAGGGTAGGAAACACCATATATTTT. Its translation is CASSPKVRVGNTIYF.

The rearrangement links TRBV14 to TRBJ2-7; 9 bases agree with TRBD1. Losses at the gene ends were 3 bases for V and 3 bases for J; bases not matched to a gene: 3. CDR1 is SGHDN, CDR2 FVKESK, per germline. CDR3 size: 14 residues. CDR3 DNA: TGTGCCAGCAGCCACTGGACAGGGGACTACGAGCAGTACTTC. This sequence encodes CASSHWTGDYEQYF.

The rearrangement links TRBV9 to TRBJ1-2, with D perhaps matching TRBD1 (6 bases). This CDR3 region has 15 residues. V gave up 3 bases and J gave up 0 bases, with 12 bases separating them. Per germline, CDR1 SGDLS and CDR2 YYNGEE. The CDR3 protein is CASSARDKTNYGYTF. DNA for the CDR3: TGTGCCAGCAGCGCCCGGGACAAAACTAACTATGGCTACACCTTC. The variable domain in full, with the rest retrieved from reference TRBV9 and TRBJ1-2, is DSGVTQTPKHLITATGQRVTLRCSPRSGDLSVYWYQQSLDQGLQFLIQYYNGEERAKGNILERFSAQQFPDLHSELNLSSLELGDSALYFCASSARDKTNYGYTFGSGTRLTVV.

This chain uses TRBV21-1 with TRBJ2-7; the DNA was not used to check the table's D call, TRBD1. TRBV21-1 is shown as a pseudogene. This CDR3 comprises 17 residues. The CDR3 bases are TGTGCCAGCAGCCTAGAACCAAGGACAGGCTTACCCTACGAGCAGTACTTC. Translated: CASSLEPRTGLPYEQYF.

V and J are TRBV28 and TRBJ2-7, with a possible D match to TRBD1 (7 bases). Germline V CDR1 and CDR2: MDHEN, SYDVKM. V was pared by 5 bases and J by 6 bases, with 17 bases between. CDR3 length: 14 residues. CDR3 sequence: CASSQGGPAAEQYF. The CDR3 DNA follows: TGTGCCAGCAGTCAGGGGGGACCAGCGGCCGAGCAGTACTTC.

The sample holds one count of this clone. V is TRBV11-2 and J is TRBJ1-6; the D is unclear. The CDR3 totals 13 residues. Trimming removed 5 bases at V and 8 bases at J, with 10 bases between. Germline V gives CDR1 SGHAT, CDR2 FQNNGV. CDR3 nucleotides: TGTGCCAGCAGCCTCGGGGAGTATTCACCCCTCCACTTT. Its protein is CASSLGEYSPLHF.

The sample holds a few counts of this clone. V and J are TRBV7-2 and TRBJ2-5; 7 positions match TRBD1. The length of the CDR3 is 15 residues. V trimming: 5 bases; J trimming: 5 bases; junction bases outside the gene matches: 11. CDR1 and CDR2 from the germline V gene are SGHTA and FQGNSA. The CDR3 coding sequence is TGTGCCAGCAGCACTCCGACAGGGTGGGGGGAGACCCAGTACTTC. It yields the protein CASSTPTGWGETQYF.

V gene TRBV19 combines with J gene TRBJ1-2; 10 positions match TRBD1. The germline CDR1 and CDR2 sequences are LNHDA and SQIVND (reference sequence). Losses at the gene ends were 0 bases for V and 3 bases for J; bases not matched to a gene: 10. The CDR3 extends over 18 amino acids. CDR3 region: CASSIEAATTGGDYGYTF. In DNA form, the CDR3 reads TGTGCCAGTAGTATAGAAGCAGCGACGACAGGGGGCGACTATGGCTACACCTTC.

V is TRBV12-3 or TRBV12-4 and J is TRBJ2-7; TRBD1 matches at 7 bases. J gave up 6 bases and V 8 bases, and 4 bases lay outside the gene matches. This CDR3 is built from 11 residues. The CDR3 protein is CASGRGREQYF. The CDR3 DNA sequence: TGTGCCAGCGGAAGGGGGCGCGAGCAGTACTTC.

This clone appeared a few times. The genes are TRBV6-2 or TRBV6-3 and TRBJ2-7; possibly TRBD1 for D (5 bases). V dropped 4 bases and J dropped 1 base, with 11 bases sitting between them. Germline V gives CDR1 MNHEY, CDR2 SVGEGT. This CDR3 region has 14 residues. For the CDR3, the DNA is TGTGCCAGCAGTTTCTTAACAGGATCCTACGAGCAGTACTTC. Its protein product is CASSFLTGSYEQYF.

The V and J genes are TRBV18 and TRBJ2-3; 9 positions agree with TRBD2. This CDR3 is 19 amino acids long. The V gene's germline CDR1 is KGHSH and CDR2 LQKENI. J lost 4 bases, V lost 2 bases, and 16 bases had no gene match. Written as DNA, the CDR3 is TGTGCCAGCTCACCAATCTCCGTCGAAGCGGGGGGTGGAGCAGATACGCAGTATTTT. It translates to CASSPISVEAGGGADTQYF.

The rearrangement joins TRBV19 to TRBJ1-1, with no clear D. V was pared by 7 bases and J by 0 bases, with 12 bases between. Germline V gives CDR1 LNHDA, CDR2 SQIVND (reference sequence). This CDR3 comprises 14 residues. The CDR3 DNA reads as TGTGCCAGTACCCCCGGGTGGATGAACACTGAAGCTTTCTTT. As protein: CASTPGWMNTEAFF.

V is TRBV6-1 and J is TRBJ2-7; D uncertain. CDR1 is MNHNS and CDR2 is SASEGT in the germline V gene. The ends were cut back, 2 bases at V and 0 bases at J, with 14 bases in the middle. This CDR3 is 16 amino acids long. DNA of the CDR3: TGTGCCAGCAGTGAAATGCAAACAGTTCTCTCCTACGAGCAGTACTTC. It yields the protein CASSEMQTVLSYEQYF.

This chain links TRBV27 with TRBJ1-5; unclear D gene. The V gene lost 2 bases and the J gene lost 3 bases, with 8 bases spanning the gap. This CDR3 spans 14 amino acids. Germline loops: CDR1 MNHEY, CDR2 SMNVEV (reference sequence). CDR3 protein: CASSLNGNNQPQHF. The DNA for the CDR3 is TGTGCCAGCAGTTTAAACGGGAACAATCAGCCCCAGCATTTT.

CDR3 DNA sequence: TGTGCCAGCAGCAAACCGGGGAGGGGACCCTACGAGCAGTACTTC. Its protein product is CASSKPGRGPYEQYF. The chain combines TRBV21-1 with TRBJ2-7; the table's TRBD2 call for D was not verified on the DNA. TRBV21-1 is a known pseudogene. The CDR3 contains 15 residues.

This clone appeared once. This rearrangement joins TRBV27 to TRBJ1-2; weak D call: TRBD1 (6 bases). The V and J ends lost 5 bases and 2 bases respectively, with 21 bases between them. Germline loops: CDR1 MNHEY, CDR2 SMNVEV (reference sequence). The CDR3 spans 17 residues. CDR3 loop: CASSPRTGSKGNYGYTF. The CDR3 DNA sequence: TGTGCCAGCAGTCCCCGCACAGGGTCAAAGGGGAACTATGGCTACACCTTC.

This chain's CDR3 is CASTRTGGREKLFF. CDR3 nucleotide sequence: TGTGCCAGCACCCGGACAGGGGGGCGGGAAAAACTGTTTTTT. The V gene is TRBV2, the J gene TRBJ1-4, with 10 bases fitting TRBD1. Trimming removed 7 bases from V and 8 bases from J; junction bases left unmatched: 7. Germline-derived CDR1 and CDR2 are SNHLY and FYNNEI. The CDR3 has 14 residues. Full variable domain (remainder filled in from reference TRBV2 and TRBJ1-4): EPEVTQTPSHQVTQMGQEVILRCVPISNHLYFYWYRQILGQKVEFLVSFYNNEISEKSEIFDDQFSVERPDGSNFTLKIRSTKLEDSAMYFCASTRTGGREKLFFGSGTQLSVL.

This chain joins TRBV6-5 and TRBJ1-6; 9 nucleotides match TRBD1. Trimming cost V 5 bases and J 7 bases; bases outside gene matches: 6. Germline loops: CDR1 MNHEY, CDR2 SVGAGI. This CDR3 spans 15 amino acids. This CDR3 reads CASSPLDRGNSPLHF. Written as DNA, the CDR3 is TGTGCCAGCAGTCCTCTAGACAGGGGGAATTCACCCCTCCACTTT.

The chain combines TRBV6-1 with TRBJ1-5; TRBD1 might be the D (6 bases). V was shortened by 5 bases and J by 4 bases, with 9 bases between the two germline ends. This CDR3 spans 13 amino acids. Germline CDR1 and CDR2: MNHNS and SASEGT. The CDR3 here is CASSFGQNQPQHF. CDR3 DNA: TGTGCCAGCAGTTTTGGACAGAATCAGCCCCAGCATTTT.